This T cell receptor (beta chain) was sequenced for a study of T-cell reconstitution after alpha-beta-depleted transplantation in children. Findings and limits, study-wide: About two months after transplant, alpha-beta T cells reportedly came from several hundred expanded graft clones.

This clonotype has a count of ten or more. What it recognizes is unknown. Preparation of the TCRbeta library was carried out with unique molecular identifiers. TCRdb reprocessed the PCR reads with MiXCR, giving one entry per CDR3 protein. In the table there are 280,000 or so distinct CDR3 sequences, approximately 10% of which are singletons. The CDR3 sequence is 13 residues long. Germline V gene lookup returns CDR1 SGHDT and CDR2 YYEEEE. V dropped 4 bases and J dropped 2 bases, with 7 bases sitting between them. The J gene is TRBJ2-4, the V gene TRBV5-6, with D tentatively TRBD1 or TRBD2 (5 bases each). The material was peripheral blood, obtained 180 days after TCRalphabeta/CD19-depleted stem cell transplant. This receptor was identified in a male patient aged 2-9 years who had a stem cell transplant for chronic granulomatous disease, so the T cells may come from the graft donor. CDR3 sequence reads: CASSGTSKNIQYF. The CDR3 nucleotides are TGTGCCAGCAGCGGGACCTCCAAAAACATTCAGTACTTC.